This TCR beta chain appears in the sequencing data of a study of T cells in Graves' hyperthyroidism and ophthalmopathy (dated by TCRdb to about 2019). About the full investigation: Peripheral blood was sampled at the time of initial diagnosis, prior to any treatment. Prospective prediction of ophthalmopathy was tested in an independent validation cohort of approximately 19 hyperthyroidism patients and 17 patients who later progressed to ophthalmopathy. The roughly 100 discovery patients were randomly split 7:3 into training and test sets. The paper reports TCR Vbeta CDR3 sequencing of fewer than 150 peripheral blood samples: fewer than 50 ophthalmopathy, fewer than 80 hyperthyroidism and around 17 progressor patients. After sampling, hyperthyroidism patients received methimazole starting at 30 mg daily, and ophthalmopathy patients received high-dose intravenous methylprednisolone. To identify TCR V-J signatures that set the groups apart, the researchers used a discovery cohort of roughly 100 patients, made up of about 44 with Graves' ophthalmopathy and about 60 with stable Graves' hyperthyroidism. Thyroid tissue and blood T-cell repertoires from about 6 Graves' hyperthyroidism patients were also compared in the study.

The paper's findings and limits, for the study overall: No statistical method was used to fix the sample size in advance, and group allocation was not hidden from the investigators. Blood samples also contained most of the expanded thyroid clonotypes (frequency above 0.001), which suggests that blood repertoires may reflect thyroid immune responses. A 13 V-J signature model separated ophthalmopathy from stable hyperthyroidism, with around 90% sensitivity and 81.08% specificity in cross-validation and 80%/75% in testing. In validation, progression to ophthalmopathy was predicted by the model with nearly 71% sensitivity and just over 72% specificity, a median of about 6 months before onset.

Stable Graves' hyperthyroidism was defined as no progression to ophthalmopathy during 18 months of follow-up. The hyperthyroidism patients were between 18 and 65 years old and newly diagnosed, with a disease duration of less than 2 months. Exclusion was applied to patients with uncontrolled infections, other autoimmune diseases, pregnancy or lactation. Diagnoses relied on clinical symptoms, serum thyroxine and TRAb, thyroid ultrasound and orbital computed tomography. Ficoll-Paque density gradient centrifugation was used to isolate PBMCs from 8 to 10 ml of fresh peripheral blood. Total RNA was extracted using Trizol reagent, and RNA quality was assessed on an Agilent 2100 Bioanalyzer. Amplification of TCR beta CDR3 regions was carried out from RNA transcripts. For the first round of RT-PCR on the TCR CDR3, the HTBI primer set was used together with the Qiagen OneStep RT-PCR kit. Libraries were constructed in a second round of multiplex PCR, after which size selection and purification were performed. Sequencing of the libraries was done on an Illumina HiSeq2000 using paired-end 100 bp reads. In the paper's pipeline: SOAPnuke was used to process the raw data, with reads discarded if the reads contained adapters or uncalled bases, had a mean Phred below 15, or lacked an exact constant-primer or identifier match. High-quality paired reads were merged using COPE v1.2.5, and each unique nucleotide sequence was defined as a clonotype. MiTCR v1.1 was used to align the clonotypes against IMGT TRBV, TRBD and TRBJ reference segments. Analysis was restricted to V-J combinations with a frequency above 0.0001, which covered just over 98% of repertoires. The TCS score was defined as the ratio of F50 (clonal expansion) to E x V (chaos), calculated using BLOSUM62-based TCRdist between CDR3 peptides within each V-J. Welch's t-statistics and random forest reduced 500 to 650 V-J features to roughly 13, which were used in a naive Bayes classifier (R e1071). TCRdb cleaned the public reads at Q25 with fastp, built clones with MiXCR and kept in-frame beta chains. Rows are combined by CDR3 protein, so each entry shows the most common genes and DNA. It is TCRdb's table, rather than the study itself, that gives the V and J calls and clone size. The sample table shows approximately 380,000 distinct CDR3 sequences, and about 18% are seen once. The top ten clonotypes cover around 3.6% of the sample.

About this clonotype itself: Its antigen has not been determined. Per-nucleotide qualities are absent, and no much larger clonotype sits a single base away.

The sequencing sample was made of blood. This sequence originates from a woman aged 18-29 years with Graves' hyperthyroidism.

The nucleotides are TGTGCCAGCAGTTCGCGGGGGGCTGGGGCCAACGTCCTGACTTTC. Its coded protein is CASSSRGAGANVLTF. The V and J genes are TRBV6-5 and TRBJ2-6; 8 central bases correspond to TRBD2. From the cysteine through the phenylalanine, the CDR3 covers 15 amino acids. Only the CDR3 part of the read is kept: 45 bases, read in frame from the first base. CDR1 is given as MNHEY and CDR2 as SVGAGI, both from the germline V gene. Relative to germline, V is missing 4 bases and J is missing 2 bases, with 1 base of the junction outside any gene match.